One sample yielded the 27 T cell receptor beta chains listed below, sequenced in a study of blood T cell repertoires in COVID-19. TCRdb's table, derived via immunoSEQ multiplex PCR, lists solely in-frame clones and lacks some. This sample yields 220,000 or so clones, of which over 65% are seen a single time; about 3.2% belongs to the top ten. The sequencing sample was made of PBMCs or T cells enriched from blood (not recorded which). These receptors all come from a woman aged 55-69 years who had recovered from COVID-19.

V is TRBV7-9 and J is TRBJ2-5, with D maybe TRBD2 (6 bases). This CDR3 has 14 residues. Trimming took off 5 bases at V and 0 bases at J, with 10 bases between the two ends. Germline V CDR1 and CDR2: SEHNR, FQNEAQ (reference sequence). The CDR3 sequence: CASSVDYNQETQYF. The CDR3 coding sequence is TGTGCCAGCAGCGTGGACTACAACCAAGAGACCCAGTACTTC.

The CDR3 reads CASRHPLGQGIIGQYF. The CDR3 bases are TGTGCCAGCAGACACCCGTTAGGACAGGGGATCATCGGGCAGTACTTC. This chain joins TRBV2 and TRBJ2-7, with 9 bases matching TRBD1. The CDR3 consists of 16 residues. V trimming: 6 bases; J trimming: 9 bases; junction bases outside the gene matches: 18. Per the germline V gene, CDR1 is SNHLY and CDR2 is FYNNEI.

CDR3 in DNA: TGCGCCAGCATTGAAGGCATTAGCGGGGGGGCCACAGATACGCAGTATTTT. Protein sequence: CASIEGISGGATDTQYF. This sequence joins TRBV5-1 and TRBJ2-3; TRBD2 aligns across 11 bases. Germline CDR1 reads SGHRS; CDR2 reads YFSETQ. V shed 6 bases, J shed 2 bases, and the junction held 11 bases outside the gene matches. This CDR3 region has 17 residues.

This chain joins TRBV7-9 and TRBJ2-2; a weak D match, TRBD1 (8 bases). V was clipped by 3 bases and J by 7 bases, with 15 bases between them. The CDR3 totals 15 residues. The germline CDR1 and CDR2 sequences are SEHNR and FQNEAQ (reference sequence). The CDR3 sequence: CASSFWTGRGGELFF. The CDR3, as DNA: TGTGCCAGCAGCTTTTGGACAGGGAGGGGCGGGGAGCTGTTTTTT.

For the CDR3, the DNA is TGCGCCAGCAGTGGTGGGACTCTTGAAGCTTTCTTT. Translation: CASSGGTLEAFF. The chain recombines TRBV10-1 with TRBJ1-1, with a tentative D call TRBD1 (5 bases). This CDR3 has 12 residues. Germline assignment: CDR1 WNHNN and CDR2 SYGVQD (reference sequence). V lost 4 bases and J 7 bases, leaving 10 bases between the germline ends.

V gene TRBV27 combines with J gene TRBJ1-1; a possible D gene is TRBD1 (5 bases). Trimming removed 1 base at V and 0 bases at J, with 6 bases between. Germline V gene lookup returns CDR1 MNHEY and CDR2 SMNVEV (reference sequence). The CDR3 spans 14 residues. The CDR3 DNA follows: TGTGCCAGCAGTTTATTACAGGTGAACACTGAAGCTTTCTTT. Translating gives CASSLLQVNTEAFF.

The chain links TRBV12-5 to TRBJ1-3; perhaps TRBD1 as D (6 bases). This CDR3 comprises 14 residues. V lost 5 bases and J 2 bases, leaving 10 bases between the germline ends. The germline CDR1 and CDR2 sequences are LGHNT and FRNRAP. For the CDR3, the DNA is TGTGCTAGTGGTCCAGGACAGCCTGGAAACACCATATATTTT. Protein product: CASGPGQPGNTIYF.

The chain couples TRBV5-6 to TRBJ2-7; a weak D match, TRBD1 (5 bases). This CDR3 is 12 amino acids long. The V gene lost 5 bases and the J gene lost 7 bases, with 13 bases spanning the gap. Germline V CDR1 and CDR2: SGHDT, YYEEEE. CDR3 sequence: CASRKAGSEQYF. The DNA of the CDR3 is TGTGCCAGCAGAAAAGCAGGGTCGGAGCAGTACTTC.

This chain uses TRBV9 with TRBJ2-2; 8 nucleotides line up with TRBD2. Germline CDR1 SGDLS, CDR2 YYNGEE. Unmatched junction bases numbered 6, after V lost 4 bases and J lost 4 bases. The CDR3 has 15 residues. The CDR3 bases are TGTGCCAGCAGCCGGCGGGGGGCCAGCACCGGGGAGCTGTTTTTT. Translation gives CASSRRGASTGELFF.

The J gene is TRBJ2-7, the V gene TRBV20-1; D ambiguous. V lost 0 bases to trimming and J lost 9 bases, with 9 bases between them. Germline V gene lookup returns CDR1 DFQATT and CDR2 SNEGSKA (reference sequence). CDR3 length: 11 amino acids. The CDR3 coding sequence is TGCAGTGCTAGAGATGGGCGAGCGCAGTACTTC. Protein product: CSARDGRAQYF.

The V call is TRBV5-1, the J call TRBJ2-1; the match to TRBD2 covers 10 bases. Germline CDR1 reads SGHRS; CDR2 reads YFSETQ. The junction had 5 bases not matched to a gene; V was cut back by 4 bases and J by 4 bases. CDR3 size: 15 residues. The CDR3 region is CASSRTSGNYNEQFF. The CDR3 region has the DNA TGCGCCAGCAGCCGGACTAGCGGAAATTACAATGAGCAGTTCTTC.

This clone has a handful of counts. DNA for the CDR3: TGTGCCAGCAGCCGGACAGTGAACACTGAAGCTTTCTTT. Translated, it gives CASSRTVNTEAFF. The V and J genes are TRBV5-5 and TRBJ1-1; the D gene is possibly TRBD1 (6 bases). Looked up from germline, CDR1 is SGHKS and CDR2 is YYEKEE (reference sequence). This CDR3 region has 13 residues. V gave up 4 bases and J gave up 0 bases, with 7 bases separating them.

The rearrangement uses TRBV6-1 and TRBJ2-7; D ambiguous. The CDR3 extends over 17 amino acids. V was clipped by 0 bases and J by 1 base, with 16 bases between them. Germline-derived CDR1 and CDR2 are MNHNS and SASEGT. The CDR3 sequence: CASSEAKETDLSYEQYF. The CDR3, as DNA: TGTGCCAGCAGTGAAGCAAAGGAAACAGATCTATCCTACGAGCAGTACTTC.

The V and J genes are TRBV2 and TRBJ1-3, with 7 nucleotides matching TRBD1. CDR1 is SNHLY and CDR2 is FYNNEI in the germline V gene. The junction had 9 bases not matched to a gene; V was cut back by 6 bases and J by 4 bases. This CDR3 is 15 amino acids long. This CDR3 is CASSRMPGQGNTIYF. CDR3 nucleotides: TGTGCCAGCAGCCGGATGCCGGGACAGGGAAACACCATATATTTT.

The genes are TRBV21-1 and TRBJ1-2; TRBD1, the table's D call, lacks a check against the DNA. TRBV21-1 represents a pseudogene. The CDR3 runs 15 residues. CDR3 region: CASSKFRGEIYGYTF. In DNA, the CDR3 is TGTGCCAGCAGCAAATTTAGGGGTGAAATCTATGGCTACACCTTC.

CDR3 residues: CASSFGMNTEAFF. The CDR3 nucleotides read TGTGCCAGCAGTTTCGGGATGAACACTGAAGCTTTCTTT. The J gene is TRBJ1-1, the V gene TRBV27, with D unclear. Trimming shortened V by 3 bases and J by 0 bases, and 5 bases separated the two germline ends. The CDR3 has 13 residues. Germline V CDR1 and CDR2: MNHEY, SMNVEV (reference sequence).

The V gene is TRBV19, the J gene TRBJ2-2; TRBD2 aligns across 9 bases. CDR3 length: 21 residues. The V gene's germline CDR1 is LNHDA and CDR2 SQIVND (reference sequence). Trimming took 5 bases from V and 3 from J; bases not matched to a gene: 22. CDR3 protein: CASSLRSTGTQAGGYTGELFF. Written as DNA, the CDR3 is TGTGCCAGTAGTCTCCGATCAACGGGGACCCAGGCGGGAGGGTACACCGGGGAGCTGTTTTTT.

The rearrangement joins TRBV5-1 to TRBJ1-4, with D possibly TRBD1 on 5 matching bases. V lost 0 bases and J 8 bases, leaving 14 bases between the germline ends. Germline lookup yields CDR1 SGHRS and CDR2 YFSETQ. This CDR3 region has 15 residues. The CDR3 spells CASSLGGTRGEKLFF. The CDR3 DNA is TGCGCCAGCAGCTTGGGCGGGACCCGAGGAGAAAAACTGTTTTTT.

V is TRBV19 and J is TRBJ2-7, with TRBD2 identical over 7 bases. The CDR3 contains 14 residues. Germline lookup yields CDR1 LNHDA and CDR2 SQIVND (reference sequence). With 7 bases clipped from V and 2 bases from J, the junction kept 8 bases outside the gene matches. The CDR3: CASTSSGDTYEQYF. The CDR3, as DNA: TGTGCCAGTACCTCTAGCGGTGACACCTACGAGCAGTACTTC. The variable domain in full, with the rest retrieved from reference TRBV19 and TRBJ2-7, is DGGITQSPKYLFRKEGQNVTLSCEQNLNHDAMYWYRQDPGQGLRLIYYSQIVNDFQKGDIAEGYSVSREKKESFPLTVTSAQKNPTAFYLCASTSSGDTYEQYFGPGTRLTVT.

The gene calls are TRBV18 and TRBJ1-4; TRBD1 matches at 9 bases. Germline-derived CDR1 and CDR2 are KGHSH and LQKENI. This CDR3 is 14 amino acids long. V trimming: 3 bases; J trimming: 8 bases; junction bases outside the gene matches: 4. CDR3 DNA: TGTGCCAGCTCACCCCGGGACAGGGACGAAAAACTGTTTTTT. It yields the protein CASSPRDRDEKLFF.

The rearrangement uses TRBV21-1 and TRBJ2-7; TRBD1 was called by the table and not checked on the DNA. TRBV21-1 is given as a pseudogene. The length of the CDR3 is 13 residues. Here the CDR3 reads CASSHGQGYEQYF. For the CDR3, the DNA is TGTGCCAGCAGCCACGGACAGGGCTACGAGCAGTACTTC.

V gene TRBV28 combines with J gene TRBJ1-6, with D uncertain. The CDR3 runs to 13 residues. The germline V gene encodes CDR1 MDHEN and CDR2 SYDVKM. V was pared by 6 bases and J by 7 bases, with 10 bases between. CDR3 DNA: TGTGCCAGCAGCGAGGTAGCAAATTCACCCCTCCACTTT. Translating gives CASSEVANSPLHF.

The chain is built from TRBV2 and TRBJ1-4; tentatively, D is TRBD1 (5 bases). Germline assignment: CDR1 SNHLY and CDR2 FYNNEI. The germline V and J ends were trimmed by 7 bases and 0 bases, with 12 bases remaining between them. The CDR3 length is 15 residues. Here the CDR3 DNA reads TGTGCCAGCAAAACACAGGCTTCAACTAATGAAAAACTGTTTTTT. Translated: CASKTQASTNEKLFF.

The rearrangement links TRBV5-6 to TRBJ1-2; D is unresolved. V lost 2 bases to trimming and J lost 6 bases, with 5 bases between them. The CDR3 spans 11 residues. Looked up from germline, CDR1 is SGHDT and CDR2 is YYEEEE. The CDR3 region is CASSLQNGYTF. DNA for the CDR3: TGTGCCAGCAGCTTACAGAATGGCTACACCTTC.

This chain links TRBV27 with TRBJ2-1, with no clear D. The CDR3 length is 15 residues. Germline-derived CDR1 and CDR2 are MNHEY and SMNVEV (reference sequence). Trimming left V 6 bases short and J 0 bases short, with 12 bases between. The CDR3 nucleotides are TGTGCCAGCAGGAAAACTACGAGCTCCTACAATGAGCAGTTCTTC. Translating gives CASRKTTSSYNEQFF.

The chain is built from TRBV3-1 (or the pseudogene TRBV3-2) and TRBJ2-1, with D possibly matching TRBD2 (6 bases). V was pared by 0 bases and J by 9 bases, with 21 bases between. There are 17 residues in the CDR3. Germline loops: CDR1 LGHDT, CDR2 YNNKEL (reference sequence). CDR3: CASSQDGGGGARSEQFF. Here the CDR3 DNA reads TGTGCCAGCAGCCAAGATGGGGGAGGCGGGGCTAGGAGTGAGCAGTTCTTC.

The table lists this clone with a count of one. The gene calls are TRBV3-1 (or the pseudogene TRBV3-2) and TRBJ1-5; 8 bases map to TRBD1. Germline lookup yields CDR1 LGHDT and CDR2 YNNKEL (reference sequence). This CDR3 is built from 14 residues. V gave up 4 bases and J gave up 7 bases; unmatched junction bases: 6. The CDR3: CASSPTGVGQPQHF. In nucleotides, the CDR3 is TGTGCCAGCAGCCCGACAGGGGTTGGACAGCCCCAGCATTTT.